This T cell receptor beta chain derives from a study of T cell repertoires in cytomegalovirus infection. This CDR3 region has 17 residues. Germline trimming cut 5 bases from V and 4 bases from J; bases unmatched to any gene: 6. Germline V gene sequence: CDR1 SGHTA, CDR2 FQGNSA. Each CDR3 protein gets one entry after TCRdb re-called the reads with MiXCR. The table lists around 530,000 distinct CDR3 sequences, roughly 29% of them singletons. Sequences were obtained from PBMCs. The chain employs TRBV7-2 and TRBJ2-2, with TRBD2 matching over 14 bases. The clonotype comes from a human donor in good health (CMV status not recorded). Some clones in this sample may be carry-over from other donors' samples. The CDR3 nucleotides read TGTGCCAGCAGCCCAGGACTAGCGGGAGGTCCCACCGGGGAGCTGTTTTTT. Translated, it gives CASSPGLAGGPTGELFF.